The clone carrying this T cell receptor beta chain was seen only once. Germline CDR1 MNHNS, CDR2 SASEGT. V was cut by 6 bases and J by 2 bases, with 9 bases left in between. CDR3 length: 13 residues. Clones were sequenced by immunoSEQ multiplex PCR, and TCRdb holds only the in-frame ones, with some missing. The repertoire holds more than 55,000 clones, 89% seen once, with roughly 10% in the top ten. This record belongs to a study of OX40 agonist ivuxolimab in advanced cancers. V and J are TRBV6-1 and TRBJ2-3; D is unresolved. The clonotype originates from an adult with an advanced solid tumor such as melanoma, head and neck, liver or kidney cancer. Material: CD4+ or CD8+ T cells sorted from blood, obtained in a trial of the OX40 agonist ivuxolimab. CDR3 residues: CASRDGLTDTQYF. For the CDR3, the DNA is TGTGCCAGCAGGGACGGCCTCACAGATACGCAGTATTTT.